The 26 T cell receptor beta chains reported below all come from one sample, sequenced in a study of memory CD4+ T cells and cytomegalovirus serostatus. TCRdb's table, derived via immunoSEQ multiplex PCR, lists solely in-frame clones and lacks some. The data hold about 31,000 clones, with approximately 72% observed a single time. Single viable CD3+CD4+CD8-CD45RO+ cells were sorted as the memory CD4+ T cells. The sample consisted of memory CD4+ T cells from blood. All receptors derive from an adult in good health and CMV-seronegative. Some clones in this sample may be carry-over from other donors' samples.

The chain joins TRBV25-1 to TRBJ1-1, with D perhaps matching TRBD1 (5 bases). The CDR3 has 15 amino acids. The germline V and J ends were trimmed by 5 bases and 5 bases, with 18 bases remaining between them. Germline loops: CDR1 MGHDK, CDR2 SYGVNS. The CDR3 DNA is TGTGCCAGCAGTCCGGGGGGGGAGGGGCGGACTGAAGCTTTCTTT. It yields the protein CASSPGGEGRTEAFF.

J is TRBJ1-5 and V is TRBV19; D unclear. The CDR3 runs 15 residues. Germline V gives CDR1 LNHDA, CDR2 SQIVND (reference sequence). Trimming stripped 8 bases from V and 5 bases from J, with 19 bases between. The CDR3, as DNA: TGTGCCAGTGCGGCCCAAATAACCATGGATCAGCCCCAGCATTTT. Protein product: CASAAQITMDQPQHF.

The V gene is TRBV27, the J gene TRBJ1-1, with 8 bases matching TRBD1. Germline V gene sequence: CDR1 MNHEY, CDR2 SMNVEV (reference sequence). V trimming: 2 bases; J trimming: 1 base; junction bases outside the gene matches: 3. The CDR3 length is 15 residues. CDR3: CASSLRDRTNTEAFF. The CDR3 DNA follows: TGTGCCAGCAGTTTAAGGGACAGGACGAACACTGAAGCTTTCTTT.

The rearrangement uses TRBV7-2 and TRBJ2-3; D not certain. The length of the CDR3 is 11 residues. V shed 3 bases and J shed 5 bases, with 3 bases lying between them. The V gene's germline CDR1 is SGHTA and CDR2 FQGNSA. CDR3 nucleotide sequence: TGTGCCAGCAGCTTGGTAGATACGCAGTATTTT. Its translation is CASSLVDTQYF.

This chain uses TRBV4-3 with TRBJ1-4; D is uncertain. The germline V gene encodes CDR1 LGHNA and CDR2 YSLEER. V was shortened by 4 bases and J by 7 bases, with 19 bases between the two germline ends. The CDR3 runs to 16 residues. The CDR3 DNA is TGCGCCAGCAGCCCCCCCGGACGAGGAAGTGGTGAAAAACTGTTTTTT. Its translation: CASSPPGRGSGEKLFF.

V and J are TRBV5-6 and TRBJ2-5; the D is unclear. The CDR3 is 14 amino acids. The V gene's germline CDR1 is SGHDT and CDR2 YYEEEE. Between the trimmed V and J ends, which lost 2 bases and 2 bases, there was a span of 10 bases. The CDR3 reads CASSLSNIQETQYF. In DNA form, the CDR3 reads TGTGCCAGCAGCTTATCGAATATACAAGAGACCCAGTACTTC. Together with reference TRBV5-6 and TRBJ2-5, the CDR3 gives the full variable domain: DAGVTQSPTHLIKTRGQQVTLRCSPKSGHDTVSWYQQALGQGPQFIFQYYEEEERQRGNFPDRFSGHQFPNYSSELNVNALLLGDSALYLCASSLSNIQETQYFGPGTRLLVL.

The chain recombines TRBV6-1 with TRBJ1-6; D gene unclear. Germline V lookup: CDR1 MNHNS, CDR2 SASEGT. This CDR3 is 15 amino acids long. The ends were cut back, 0 bases at V and 4 bases at J, with 7 bases in the middle. The CDR3, as DNA: TGTGCCAGCAGTGAAGCGTCTGCTTATAATTCACCCCTCCACTTT. The encoded protein is CASSEASAYNSPLHF.

The chain links TRBV9 to TRBJ2-5; weak D call: TRBD2 (5 bases). Germline-derived CDR1 and CDR2 are SGDLS and YYNGEE. With 0 bases removed from V and 6 bases from J, the gap between germline ends came to 9 bases. This CDR3 region has 13 residues. CDR3 amino acids: CASSVDEGKTQYF. In nucleotides, the CDR3 is TGTGCCAGCAGCGTAGACGAGGGAAAGACCCAGTACTTC.

As concerns this clone: The same CDR3 arises from other DNA sequences in this sample as well. The chain joins TRBV5-1 to TRBJ1-6; TRBD1 matches 9 bases. V was pared by 1 base and J by 9 bases, with 5 bases of the junction left unmatched. The germline V gene has CDR1 SGHRS and CDR2 YFSETQ. The CDR3 length is 15 residues. Here the CDR3 reads CASSLKGQGASPLHF. CDR3 nucleotide sequence: TGCGCCAGCAGCTTGAAGGGACAGGGCGCTTCACCCCTCCACTTT. Complete variable domain (other parts from reference TRBV5-1 and TRBJ1-6): KAGVTQTPRYLIKTRGQQVTLSCSPISGHRSVSWYQQTPGQGLQFLFEYFSETQRNKGNFPGRFSGRQFSNSRSEMNVSTLELGDSALYLCASSLKGQGASPLHFGNGTRLTVT.

The chain couples TRBV7-2 to TRBJ2-6, with D perhaps TRBD1 (5 bases). The V end was cut by 5 bases, the J end by 6 bases, with 11 bases between. The germline V gene has CDR1 SGHTA and CDR2 FQGNSA. The CDR3 totals 14 residues. DNA for the CDR3: TGTGCCAGCAGCACGACGACAGAGGCCAACGTCCTGACTTTC. Amino acid sequence: CASSTTTEANVLTF.

The J gene is TRBJ2-2, the V gene TRBV5-1; D is uncertain. Between the trimmed V and J ends, which lost 0 bases and 0 bases, there was a span of 6 bases. The CDR3 consists of 15 residues. The germline V gene encodes CDR1 SGHRS and CDR2 YFSETQ. The chain's CDR3 is CASSLERPNTGELFF. CDR3 bases: TGCGCCAGCAGCTTGGAGCGTCCGAACACCGGGGAGCTGTTTTTT.

The CDR3 sequence: CAWGRGNTGELFF. For the CDR3, the DNA is TGTGCCTGGGGAAGGGGGAACACCGGGGAGCTGTTTTTT. The V and J genes are TRBV30 and TRBJ2-2, with a tentative D call TRBD1 (5 bases). V shed 5 bases and J shed 1 base, with 8 bases lying between them. Germline CDR1 reads GTSNPN; CDR2 reads SVGIG (reference sequence). The CDR3 spans 13 residues.

The rearrangement uses TRBV7-2 and TRBJ1-1; 9 bases are a match to TRBD1. The CDR3 spans 15 residues. Unmatched junction bases numbered 4, after V lost 5 bases and J lost 0 bases. Germline CDR1 SGHTA, CDR2 FQGNSA. CDR3 amino acids: CASSERTGVNTEAFF. CDR3 nucleotide sequence: TGTGCCAGCAGCGAACGGACAGGGGTGAACACTGAAGCTTTCTTT. Based on the CDR3 plus reference TRBV7-2 and TRBJ1-1, the full variable domain is GAGVSQSPSNKVTEKGKDVELRCDPISGHTALYWYRQSLGQGLEFLIYFQGNSAPDKSGLPSDRFSAERTGGSVSTLTIQRTQQEDSAVYLCASSERTGVNTEAFFGQGTRLTVV.

This clone was recorded once. This rearrangement joins TRBV5-1 to TRBJ1-4; tentative D call: TRBD1 (5 bases). The CDR3 extends over 13 amino acids. The ends were cut back, 4 bases at V and 8 bases at J, with 12 bases in the middle. CDR1 and CDR2 (germline): SGHRS, YFSETQ. CDR3 residues: CASSRDQGEKLFF. CDR3 sequence (DNA): TGCGCCAGCAGCCGGGATCAGGGAGAAAAACTGTTTTTT.

This chain connects TRBV7-9 to TRBJ1-6; 7 bases align to TRBD1. From germline, CDR1 is SEHNR and CDR2 FQNEAQ (reference sequence). There are 15 residues in the CDR3. V shed 5 bases, J shed 4 bases, and the junction held 5 bases outside the gene matches. The CDR3 loop reads CASSATGRYNSPLHF. The CDR3 nucleotides are TGTGCCAGCAGCGCGACAGGGCGATATAATTCACCCCTCCACTTT. Complete variable domain (other parts from reference TRBV7-9 and TRBJ1-6): DTGVSQNPRHKITKRGQNVTFRCDPISEHNRLYWYRQTLGQGPEFLTYFQNEAQLEKSRLLSDRFSAERPKGSFSTLEIQRTEQGDSAMYLCASSATGRYNSPLHFGNGTRLTVT.

Here the CDR3 reads CASSPSRGRGNQPQHF. The DNA for the CDR3 is TGTGCCAGCAGCCCTTCTCGGGGACGGGGCAATCAGCCCCAGCATTTT. The chain recombines TRBV4-2 with TRBJ1-5; perhaps TRBD1 as D (5 bases). Trimming took 4 bases from V and 2 from J, leaving 15 bases between them. This CDR3 spans 16 amino acids. Germline values: CDR1 LGHNA, CDR2 YNFKEQ.

This clone was detected once. The rearrangement uses TRBV11-2 and TRBJ1-2; D call uncertain. Trimming left V 6 bases short and J 0 bases short, with 14 bases between. This CDR3 spans 15 amino acids. The germline V gene has CDR1 SGHAT and CDR2 FQNNGV. The CDR3 spells CASSQNRLSNYGYTF. CDR3 DNA sequence: TGTGCCAGCAGTCAAAACAGACTTTCTAACTATGGCTACACCTTC. Full variable domain (remainder filled in from reference TRBV11-2 and TRBJ1-2): EAGVAQSPRYKIIEKRQSVAFWCNPISGHATLYWYQQILGQGPKLLIQFQNNGVVDDSQLPKDRFSAERLKGVDSTLKIQPAKLEDSAVYLCASSQNRLSNYGYTFGSGTRLTVV.

The chain joins TRBV28 to TRBJ2-7; D is ambiguous. CDR1 is MDHEN and CDR2 is SYDVKM in the germline V gene. The V end was cut by 5 bases, the J end by 6 bases, with 8 bases between. CDR3 length: 11 residues. CDR3 bases: TGTGCCAGCAGTCATATAAGCGAGCAGTACTTC. It translates to CASSHISEQYF.

The rearrangement links TRBV10-1 to TRBJ1-1, with 10 bases lining up with TRBD1. In germline, CDR1 is WNHNN, CDR2 SYGVQD (reference sequence). Trimming took 1 base from V and 1 from J; bases not matched to a gene: 6. CDR3 length: 17 amino acids. The CDR3 coding sequence is TGCGCCAGCAGTGAGTTGTTAAGGGACAGGGGGAACACTGAAGCTTTCTTT. Its translation is CASSELLRDRGNTEAFF.

This chain connects TRBV2 to TRBJ1-3; D gene unclear. V lost 4 bases and J 0 bases, leaving 10 bases between the germline ends. Germline-derived CDR1 and CDR2 are SNHLY and FYNNEI. This CDR3 is built from 15 residues. In nucleotides, the CDR3 is TGTGCCAGCAGTGGTATTGACTACTCTGGAAACACCATATATTTT. Protein sequence: CASSGIDYSGNTIYF.

V and J are TRBV5-1 and TRBJ1-1, with no clear D. Trimming pared 0 bases from V and 3 bases from J, leaving 9 bases between. CDR3 length equals 14 residues. Per germline, CDR1 SGHRS and CDR2 YFSETQ. The chain's CDR3 is CASSLEVSDTEAFF. The CDR3 DNA sequence: TGCGCCAGCAGCTTGGAGGTGAGCGACACTGAAGCTTTCTTT.

The chain uses TRBV11-2 and TRBJ1-1; D gene ambiguous. The length of the CDR3 is 14 residues. Per the germline V gene, CDR1 is SGHAT and CDR2 is FQNNGV. Deletions cut 5 bases from V and 1 base from J, with 11 bases between. The CDR3 nucleotides are TGTGCCAGCAGCCCTACGGCGGGGAACACTGAAGCTTTCTTT. Translating it yields CASSPTAGNTEAFF.

This chain links TRBV6-1 with TRBJ1-2, with TRBD1 matching 7 bases. The CDR3 is made up of 13 amino acids. Germline CDR1 MNHNS, CDR2 SASEGT. V was pared by 4 bases and J by 6 bases, with 5 bases of the junction left unmatched. The chain's CDR3 is CASSAQGGDGYTF. CDR3 nucleotide sequence: TGTGCCAGCAGTGCTCAGGGGGGAGATGGCTACACCTTC.

This clone appeared a few times. This chain connects TRBV29-1 to TRBJ1-1, with D perhaps TRBD1 (5 bases). This CDR3 spans 12 amino acids. V was trimmed by 7 bases and J by 7 bases, leaving 16 bases between them. Germline CDR1 is SQVTM and CDR2 is ANQGSEA. CDR3: CSARDQGGEAFF. CDR3 bases: TGCAGCGCTCGAGACCAGGGAGGTGAAGCTTTCTTT.

This clone was recorded a few times. The chain joins TRBV10-3 to TRBJ2-7, with D perhaps TRBD1 (6 bases). CDR3 length: 15 amino acids. With 2 bases removed from V and 3 bases from J, the gap between germline ends came to 14 bases. Germline lookup yields CDR1 ENHRY and CDR2 SYGVKD. The CDR3 region is CAISEPGHKDYEQYF. DNA for the CDR3: TGTGCCATCAGTGAGCCGGGACATAAAGACTACGAGCAGTACTTC.

This chain joins TRBV2 and TRBJ1-1; the D gene is possibly TRBD1 (5 bases). Germline V gives CDR1 SNHLY, CDR2 FYNNEI. With 5 bases removed from V and 1 base from J, the gap between germline ends came to 11 bases. The CDR3 covers 14 residues. The CDR3 DNA follows: TGTGCCAGCAGTCCTATGGGGGAGAACACTGAAGCTTTCTTT. This gives the protein CASSPMGENTEAFF. Full variable domain (rest looked up from reference TRBV2 and TRBJ1-1): EPEVTQTPSHQVTQMGQEVILRCVPISNHLYFYWYRQILGQKVEFLVSFYNNEISEKSEIFDDQFSVERPDGSNFTLKIRSTKLEDSAMYFCASSPMGENTEAFFGQGTRLTVV.